A single sample is the source of the 30 T cell receptor beta chains below, sequenced in a study of identical twins. TCRdb reanalysed the 5' RACE reads using MiXCR and keeps one entry per CDR3 protein. This repertoire shows 450,000 or so distinct CDR3 sequences, 14% found once; its top ten account for 0.4% to 0.55%. The same data also contributed to another study, on yellow fever vaccine responses in identical twins.

Material: CD4+ T cells sorted from blood. These TCRs come from a woman younger than 35 in good health.

This chain connects TRBV28 to TRBJ2-5; 11 bases align to TRBD1. V was pared by 6 bases and J by 5 bases, with 8 bases of the junction left unmatched. The V gene's germline CDR1 is MDHEN and CDR2 SYDVKM. CDR3 length: 15 residues. The CDR3 loop is CASRGRDRGAETQYF. Written as DNA, the CDR3 is TGTGCCAGCAGGGGTCGGGACAGGGGGGCGGAGACCCAGTACTTC.

The chain links TRBV18 to TRBJ2-7, with D possibly matching TRBD1 (5 bases). This CDR3 spans 13 amino acids. V lost 5 bases, J lost 7 bases, and 15 bases lay in between. Looked up from germline, CDR1 is KGHSH and CDR2 is LQKENI. Written as DNA, the CDR3 is TGTGCCAGCTCAGCGGACGGCAGGGAAGAGCAGTACTTC. Residues: CASSADGREEQYF.

A few counts support this clonotype. The chain has TRBV5-1 and TRBJ2-3; D gene unclear. CDR1 SGHRS and CDR2 YFSETQ come from the germline V gene. The CDR3 has 12 residues. Between the trimmed V and J ends, which lost 2 bases and 5 bases, there was a span of 6 bases. CDR3 DNA sequence: TGCGCCAGCAGCTTCAATGGAGATACGCAGTATTTT. Its protein product is CASSFNGDTQYF.

The chain carries TRBV2 and TRBJ1-1; D is possibly TRBD1 (5 bases). The CDR3 totals 13 residues. The V gene's germline CDR1 is SNHLY and CDR2 FYNNEI. The V gene lost 10 bases and the J gene lost 4 bases, with 16 bases spanning the gap. The CDR3 region has the DNA TGTGCCACCCAAATGGAGGGGTCCACTGAAGCTTTCTTT. Translated, it gives CATQMEGSTEAFF.

The chain carries TRBV19 and TRBJ2-5; 9 bases are shared with TRBD2. V gave up 5 bases and J gave up 5 bases; unmatched junction bases: 9. This CDR3 is 15 amino acids long. Germline CDR1 and CDR2: LNHDA and SQIVND (reference sequence). The CDR3 DNA reads as TGTGCCAGTAGTTTTAGGCGGGAGGGCCGGGAGACCCAGTACTTC. Its protein is CASSFRREGRETQYF.

The CDR3 sequence is CASSQGGRVGETQYF. Written as DNA, the CDR3 is TGTGCCAGCAGCCAAGGGGGTCGGGTTGGGGAGACCCAGTACTTC. The chain combines TRBV7-2 with TRBJ2-5; tentative D call: TRBD1 (6 bases). CDR1 and CDR2 from the germline V gene are SGHTA and FQGNSA. V was pared by 5 bases and J by 5 bases, with 18 bases between. The CDR3 spans 15 residues.

The rearrangement links TRBV6-1 to TRBJ2-3; a possible D gene is TRBD2 (5 bases). CDR1 MNHNS and CDR2 SASEGT come from the germline V gene. The CDR3 is 14 residues long. The V gene lost 10 bases and the J gene lost 2 bases, with 16 bases spanning the gap. The CDR3 loop is CATRRQDYTDTQYF. DNA for the CDR3: TGTGCCACAAGGAGGCAGGATTACACAGATACGCAGTATTTT.

This clonotype was observed a handful of times. This chain joins TRBV7-2 and TRBJ2-1; TRBD2 agrees at 12 bases. J was trimmed by 7 bases and V by 0 bases; bases with no gene match: 13. The V gene's germline CDR1 is SGHTA and CDR2 FQGNSA. This CDR3 is 19 amino acids long. CDR3 bases: TGTGCCAGCAGCTTAGCCCCGACAAATGGACTAGCGGGGATGAATGAGCAGTTCTTC. This translates into CASSLAPTNGLAGMNEQFF.

This chain joins TRBV29-1 and TRBJ2-2; D is undetermined. V dropped 7 bases and J dropped 4 bases, with 13 bases sitting between them. The CDR3 runs to 13 residues. Per the germline V gene, CDR1 is SQVTM and CDR2 is ANQGSEA. In DNA form, the CDR3 reads TGCAGCGCTGCCTCGGCCGGCACCGGGGAGCTGTTTTTT. It translates to CSAASAGTGELFF.

The chain links TRBV20-1 to TRBJ1-1; D call uncertain. This CDR3 is 13 amino acids long. V gave up 6 bases and J gave up 2 bases, with 13 bases separating them. Germline V gene lookup returns CDR1 DFQATT and CDR2 SNEGSKA (reference sequence). The CDR3 loop is CSAQRDPNTEAFF. The CDR3 DNA reads as TGCAGTGCACAAAGGGATCCTAACACTGAAGCTTTCTTT.

This sequence joins TRBV20-1 and TRBJ2-3; weak D call: TRBD2 (6 bases). With 5 bases removed from V and 5 bases from J, the gap between germline ends came to 14 bases. Germline V CDR1 and CDR2: DFQATT, SNEGSKA (reference sequence). The CDR3 contains 13 residues. DNA for the CDR3: TGCAGTGCTTTAGGAGCGACTAGAGATACGCAGTATTTT. This encodes CSALGATRDTQYF.

This clonotype was detected ten times or more. This chain connects TRBV5-1 to TRBJ2-3; 8 positions match TRBD2. From germline, CDR1 is SGHRS and CDR2 YFSETQ. CDR3 size: 16 residues. V was clipped by 0 bases and J by 0 bases; unmatched bases: 3. This chain's CDR3 is CASSLVAGGSTDTQYF. DNA of the CDR3: TGCGCCAGCAGCTTGGTCGCGGGGGGAAGCACAGATACGCAGTATTTT. The full variable domain, its missing parts supplied by reference TRBV5-1 and TRBJ2-3, is KAGVTQTPRYLIKTRGQQVTLSCSPISGHRSVSWYQQTPGQGLQFLFEYFSETQRNKGNFPGRFSGRQFSNSRSEMNVSTLELGDSALYLCASSLVAGGSTDTQYFGPGTRLTVL.

This clonotype was counted a few times. This sequence joins TRBV12-3 or TRBV12-4 and TRBJ1-5, with D perhaps matching TRBD1 (6 bases). Trimming left V 6 bases short and J 5 bases short, with 11 bases between. The CDR3 runs to 13 residues. As DNA, the CDR3 is TGTGCCAGCAGCAAGACAGGAGATCAGCCCCAGCATTTT. Residues: CASSKTGDQPQHF.

J is TRBJ2-5 and V is TRBV5-6; tentatively, D is TRBD2 (5 bases). From germline, CDR1 is SGHDT and CDR2 YYEEEE. The CDR3 is 16 amino acids. V was cut by 0 bases and J by 1 base, with 13 bases left in between. In DNA, the CDR3 is TGTGCCAGCAGCTTGGTTTGGGGAGCGGCCCAAGAGACCCAGTACTTC. This translates into CASSLVWGAAQETQYF.

The rearrangement links TRBV2 to TRBJ1-2, with a possible D match to TRBD1 (5 bases). CDR1 SNHLY and CDR2 FYNNEI come from the germline V gene. The CDR3 length is 15 residues. Trimming took 7 bases from V and 4 from J, leaving 19 bases between them. CDR3 region: CASTPRGVPVYGYTF. CDR3 DNA: TGTGCCAGCACCCCCCGGGGGGTCCCCGTCTATGGCTACACCTTC.

This sequence joins TRBV19 and TRBJ2-1; possibly TRBD1 or TRBD2 for D (5 bases each). With 7 bases removed from V and 8 bases from J, the gap between germline ends came to 21 bases. Germline V gene lookup returns CDR1 LNHDA and CDR2 SQIVND (reference sequence). CDR3 size: 15 residues. As DNA, the CDR3 is TGTGCCAGTACATGGGGGTCCCTGAGAAATTATGAGCAGTTCTTC. Protein product: CASTWGSLRNYEQFF.

The chain joins TRBV4-1 to TRBJ2-5, with D unresolved. The CDR3 is 13 amino acids. The V end was cut by 0 bases, the J end by 4 bases, with 6 bases between. CDR1 and CDR2 from the germline V gene are MGHRA and YSYEKL. The CDR3 here is CASSQEEVETQYF. The CDR3 nucleotides read TGCGCCAGCAGCCAAGAAGAGGTAGAGACCCAGTACTTC.

Only a few counts were recorded for this clonotype. The chain uses TRBV29-1 and TRBJ2-5, with D unclear. Trimming took 6 bases from V and 2 from J, leaving 10 bases between them. Germline V gene data show CDR1 as SQVTM and CDR2 as ANQGSEA. The CDR3 is 12 residues long. CDR3 amino acids: CSVTTQQETQYF. CDR3 bases: TGCAGCGTCACCACGCAGCAAGAGACCCAGTACTTC.

The V and J genes are TRBV20-1 and TRBJ2-7; 9 bases are shared with TRBD2. Per the germline V gene, CDR1 is DFQATT and CDR2 is SNEGSKA (reference sequence). Trimming at V came to 1 base and at J to 1 base, leaving 8 bases not matched to a gene. The CDR3 sequence is 16 residues long. CDR3 in DNA: TGCAGTGCTAGAGTTCTAGCGGGGCACGAATCCTACGAGCAGTACTTC. As protein: CSARVLAGHESYEQYF.

This clonotype came up a few times. This chain connects TRBV4-2 to TRBJ2-5; TRBD2 might be the D (7 bases). CDR1 is LGHNA, CDR2 YNFKEQ, per germline. V lost 4 bases and J 3 bases, leaving 21 bases between the germline ends. The CDR3 runs 17 residues. The CDR3 is CASSPSSGGGPEETQYF. CDR3 coding DNA: TGTGCCAGCAGCCCCTCGTCAGGCGGGGGCCCCGAAGAGACCCAGTACTTC.

The table lists this clonotype with many counts. This chain connects TRBV11-1 to TRBJ2-1, with 7 positions matching TRBD2. The CDR3 runs 18 residues. The germline V gene encodes CDR1 SGHAT and CDR2 FQDESV (reference sequence). V trimming: 5 bases; J trimming: 5 bases; junction bases outside the gene matches: 18. The CDR3 reads CASSPKLRLAAPNNEQFF. The CDR3 coding sequence is TGTGCCAGCAGCCCCAAATTAAGACTAGCCGCCCCTAACAATGAGCAGTTCTTC.

The gene calls are TRBV14 and TRBJ1-6, with D possibly TRBD1 on 5 matching bases. V lost 3 bases, J lost 9 bases, and 12 bases lay in between. Germline loops: CDR1 SGHDN, CDR2 FVKESK. The CDR3 extends over 14 amino acids. The CDR3: CASSQWGVGSPLHF. In DNA form, the CDR3 reads TGTGCCAGCAGCCAGTGGGGGGTGGGTTCACCCCTCCACTTT.

The genes are TRBV20-1 and TRBJ2-2; 12 bases are shared with TRBD2. CDR1 and CDR2 from the germline V gene are DFQATT and SNEGSKA (reference sequence). This CDR3 region has 17 residues. After removal of 3 bases from V and 4 bases from J, the junction contained 9 bases not matched to a gene. The CDR3 sequence: CSASPLAGGAVTGELFF. Written as DNA, the CDR3 is TGCAGTGCTAGTCCACTAGCGGGGGGCGCTGTCACCGGGGAGCTGTTTTTT.

This clonotype was detected only a few times. The chain has TRBV2 and TRBJ2-5; D assignment may be TRBD1 or TRBD2 (5 bases each). The CDR3 is 13 residues long. The V gene lost 4 bases and the J gene lost 2 bases, with 8 bases spanning the gap. Germline lookup yields CDR1 SNHLY and CDR2 FYNNEI. This CDR3 reads CASSGGMQETQYF. CDR3 sequence (DNA): TGTGCCAGCAGTGGGGGGATGCAAGAGACCCAGTACTTC.

This clonotype was observed a few times. The J gene is TRBJ2-5, the V gene TRBV7-6, with 9 bases identical to TRBD2. J gave up 2 bases and V 5 bases, and 6 bases lay outside the gene matches. The CDR3 is 15 residues long. CDR1 SGHVS and CDR2 FNYEAQ come from the germline V gene. The CDR3 protein is CASSTRTSEQETQYF. CDR3 nucleotide sequence: TGTGCCAGCAGCACGCGGACTAGCGAGCAAGAGACCCAGTACTTC.

This clonotype has a count of ten or more. The chain links TRBV5-1 to TRBJ2-5; TRBD2 is a possible D gene (5 bases). The CDR3 is 14 amino acids. Germline V gene lookup returns CDR1 SGHRS and CDR2 YFSETQ. V was clipped by 8 bases and J by 5 bases, with 19 bases between them. CDR3: CASSAGNSWETQYF. The CDR3 region has the DNA TGCGCCAGTAGCGCGGGCAATTCTTGGGAGACCCAGTACTTC.

This clonotype has a handful of counts. The CDR3 sequence: CASSYGGGLAVEQFF. CDR3 DNA: TGTGCCAGCAGTTACGGGGGGGGACTAGCGGTTGAGCAGTTCTTC. This chain connects TRBV6-2 or TRBV6-3 to TRBJ2-1; 11 bases line up with TRBD2. With V trimmed by 2 bases and J by 9 bases, 6 bases remained unmatched. CDR1 and CDR2 (germline): MNHEY, SVGEGT. The CDR3 runs 15 residues.

In its sample, this clonotype was seen a few times. The CDR3 DNA reads as TGCAGTGCATCCAGCAAAGAGACCCAGTACTTC. Amino acid sequence: CSASSKETQYF. The chain links TRBV20-1 to TRBJ2-5; D not certain. Trimming stripped 6 bases from V and 3 bases from J, with 8 bases between. Germline V CDR1 and CDR2: DFQATT, SNEGSKA (reference sequence). The CDR3 runs to 11 residues.

This chain joins TRBV2 and TRBJ2-1; D is perhaps TRBD1 (5 bases). Between the trimmed V and J ends, which lost 2 bases and 6 bases, there was a span of 14 bases. This CDR3 region has 15 residues. The germline V gene encodes CDR1 SNHLY and CDR2 FYNNEI. The CDR3: CASSERGIVLNEQFF. CDR3 DNA sequence: TGTGCCAGCAGTGAAAGGGGAATAGTCCTCAATGAGCAGTTCTTC.

The table lists this clonotype with a few counts. V usage is TRBV6-2 or TRBV6-3 and J usage is TRBJ2-7, with 11 bases fitting TRBD2. The CDR3 has 15 residues. The V and J ends lost 6 bases and 6 bases, in that order; junction bases with no gene match: 10. Germline values: CDR1 MNHEY, CDR2 SVGEGT. CDR3 sequence (DNA): TGTGCCAGCAGGAGGGGGACTAGCGGTCAGGCCGAGCAGTACTTC. This sequence encodes CASRRGTSGQAEQYF.